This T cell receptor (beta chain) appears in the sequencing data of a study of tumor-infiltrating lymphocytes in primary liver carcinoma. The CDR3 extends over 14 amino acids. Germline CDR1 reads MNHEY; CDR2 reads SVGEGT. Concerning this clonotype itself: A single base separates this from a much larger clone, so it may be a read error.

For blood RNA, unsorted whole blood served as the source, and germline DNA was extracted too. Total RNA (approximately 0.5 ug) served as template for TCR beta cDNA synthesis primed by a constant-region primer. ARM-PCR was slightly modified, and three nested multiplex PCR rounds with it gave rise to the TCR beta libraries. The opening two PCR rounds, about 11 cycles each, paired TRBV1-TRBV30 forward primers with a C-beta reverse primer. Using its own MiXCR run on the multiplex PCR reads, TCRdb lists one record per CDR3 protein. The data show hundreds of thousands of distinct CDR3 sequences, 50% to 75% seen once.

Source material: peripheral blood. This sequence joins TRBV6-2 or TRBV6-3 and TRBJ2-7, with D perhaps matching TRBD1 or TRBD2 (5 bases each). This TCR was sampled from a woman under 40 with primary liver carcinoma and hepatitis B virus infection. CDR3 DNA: TGTGCCTCCCACCTCGACCAGGGAGCCTACGAGCGGTACTTC. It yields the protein CASHLDQGAYERYF.